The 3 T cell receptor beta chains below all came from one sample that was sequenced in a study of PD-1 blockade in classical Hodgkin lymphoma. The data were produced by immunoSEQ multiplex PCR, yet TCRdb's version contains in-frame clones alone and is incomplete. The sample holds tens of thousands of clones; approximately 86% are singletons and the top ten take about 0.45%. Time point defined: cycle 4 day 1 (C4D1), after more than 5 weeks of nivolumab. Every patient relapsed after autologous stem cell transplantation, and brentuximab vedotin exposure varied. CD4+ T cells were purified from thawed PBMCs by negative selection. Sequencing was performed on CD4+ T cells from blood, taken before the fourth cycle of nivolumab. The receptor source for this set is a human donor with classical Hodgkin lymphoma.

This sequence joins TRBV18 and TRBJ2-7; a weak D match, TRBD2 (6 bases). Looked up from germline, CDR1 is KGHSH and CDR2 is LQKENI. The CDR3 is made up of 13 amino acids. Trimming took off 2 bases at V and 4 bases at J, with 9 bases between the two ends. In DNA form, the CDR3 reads TGTGCCAGCTCACCAGGGACTGAGTACGAGCAGTACTTC. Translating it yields CASSPGTEYEQYF.

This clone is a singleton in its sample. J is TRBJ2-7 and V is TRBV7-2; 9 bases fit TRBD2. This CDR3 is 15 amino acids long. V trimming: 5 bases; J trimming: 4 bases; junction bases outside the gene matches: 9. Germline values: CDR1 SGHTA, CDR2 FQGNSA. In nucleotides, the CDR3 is TGTGCCAGCAGCGTAAAAGCGGGGGGCGTGTACGAGCAGTACTTC. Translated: CASSVKAGGVYEQYF.

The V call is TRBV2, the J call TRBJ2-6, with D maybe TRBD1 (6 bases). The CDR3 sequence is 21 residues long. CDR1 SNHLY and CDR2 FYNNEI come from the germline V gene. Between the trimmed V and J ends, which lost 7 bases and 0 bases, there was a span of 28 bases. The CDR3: CASTEGWGRQTPFSGANVLTF. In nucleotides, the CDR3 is TGTGCCAGCACCGAAGGCTGGGGGCGACAAACGCCATTCTCTGGGGCCAACGTCCTGACTTTC.